The clone carrying this T cell receptor beta chain was counted a few times. Its target is not known. This CDR3 contains 15 residues. Looked up from germline, CDR1 is LNHNV and CDR2 is YYDKDF (reference sequence). Germline trimming cut 3 bases from V and 3 bases from J; bases unmatched to any gene: 4. The sample originates from a study of T cells in Graves' hyperthyroidism and ophthalmopathy. Study-wide context: Staff took peripheral blood when the initial diagnosis was made, before any treatment began. Study conclusions and caveats: By a 13 V-J model, ophthalmopathy was set apart from stable hyperthyroidism.

Each diagnosis was grounded in clinical symptoms, serum thyroxine and TRAb, thyroid ultrasound, and orbital computed tomography. What was amplified from RNA transcripts were TCR beta CDR3 regions. Using the HTBI primer set, a first-round RT-PCR was run on the TCR CDR3. TCRdb redid the calling of the multiplex PCR reads with MiXCR, one entry per CDR3 protein. The sample has 300,000 to 450,000 distinct CDR3 sequences, 15% to 20% seen once. V gene TRBV15 combines with J gene TRBJ1-1; 10 bases match TRBD1. Sequenced input: blood. This TCR was sampled from a middle-aged woman with Graves' ophthalmopathy. This chain's CDR3 is CATSRATGGYTEAFF. CDR3 bases: TGTGCCACCAGCAGGGCGACAGGGGGCTACACTGAAGCTTTCTTT.